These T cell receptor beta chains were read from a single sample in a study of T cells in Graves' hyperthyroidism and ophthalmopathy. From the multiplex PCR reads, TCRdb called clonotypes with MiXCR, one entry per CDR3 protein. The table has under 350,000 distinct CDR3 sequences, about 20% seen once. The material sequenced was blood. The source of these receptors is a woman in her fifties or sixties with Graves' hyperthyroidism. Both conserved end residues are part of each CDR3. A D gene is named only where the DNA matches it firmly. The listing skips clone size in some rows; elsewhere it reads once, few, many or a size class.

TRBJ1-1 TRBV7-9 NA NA CASSLDAGNTEAFF TGTGCCAGCAGCTTAGATGCGGGGAACACTGAAGCTTTCTTT
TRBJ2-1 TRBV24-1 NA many CATSDFPSNEQFF TGTGCCACCAGTGATTTCCCTTCCAATGAGCAGTTCTTC
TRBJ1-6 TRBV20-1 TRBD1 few CSAIRDRANSPLHF TGCAGTGCTATCCGGGACAGGGCAAATTCACCCCTCCACTTT
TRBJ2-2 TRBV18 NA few CASSDTRSMGTGELFF TGTGCCAGCTCAGACACTAGGTCCATGGGCACCGGGGAGCTGTTTTTT
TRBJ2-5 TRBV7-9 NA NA CASSKGRDQETQYF TGTGCCAGCAGCAAGGGTAGGGATCAAGAGACCCAGTACTTC
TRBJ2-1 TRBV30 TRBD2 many CAWSAGGEQFF TGTGCCTGGAGTGCGGGAGGTGAGCAGTTCTTC
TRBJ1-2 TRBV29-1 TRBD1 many CSVRSTGTLLTGGYTF TGCAGCGTTCGATCGACAGGGACTCTGTTAACTGGTGGCTACACCTTC
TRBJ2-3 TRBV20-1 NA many CSARLRRPGTDTQYF TGCAGTGCTAGACTACGGCGGCCAGGCACAGATACGCAGTATTTT
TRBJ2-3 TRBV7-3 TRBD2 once CASSLIPRGSSGKADTQYF TGTGCCAGCAGCTTAATCCCTCGCGGGTCAAGCGGGAAGGCAGATACGCAGTATTTT
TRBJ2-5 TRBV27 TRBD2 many CASSSSGGYRSYQETQYF TGTGCCAGCAGTTCTAGCGGGGGTTACCGGTCCTACCAAGAGACCCAGTACTTC
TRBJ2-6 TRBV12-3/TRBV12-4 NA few CASSPSSGANVLTF TGTGCCAGCAGTCCTAGCTCTGGGGCCAACGTCCTGACTTTC
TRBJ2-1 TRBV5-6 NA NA CASSLPRFF TGTGCCAGCAGCCTACCACGTTTCTTC
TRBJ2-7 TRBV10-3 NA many CATQAMEASYEQYF TGTGCCACCCAAGCGATGGAGGCGTCCTACGAGCAGTACTTC
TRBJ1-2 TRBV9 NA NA CASSAFGSLDGDGYTF TGTGCCAGCAGCGCTTTTGGATCCCTAGATGGGGATGGCTACACCTTC
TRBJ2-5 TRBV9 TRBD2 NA CASSEGPSGRALETQYF TGTGCCAGCAGCGAGGGTCCTAGCGGGAGGGCCTTGGAGACCCAGTACTTC
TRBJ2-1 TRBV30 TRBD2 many CAWSVKELAGGDEQFF TGTGCCTGGAGTGTAAAAGAACTAGCGGGAGGAGATGAGCAGTTCTTC
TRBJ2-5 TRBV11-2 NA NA CASSLGTEVQRYF TGTGCCAGCAGCTTAGGGACTGAGGTGCAACGATACTTC
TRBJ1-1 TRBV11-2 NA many CASSSDMSNTEAFF TGTGCCAGCAGCTCAGACATGTCGAACACTGAAGCTTTCTTT
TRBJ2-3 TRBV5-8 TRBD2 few CASSLILAGGDTQYF TGTGCCAGCAGCTTGATACTAGCGGGAGGCGATACGCAGTATTTT
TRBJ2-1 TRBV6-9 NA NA CASSYTGASEASYNEQFF TGTGCCAGCAGTTACACCGGAGCTAGCGAGGCCTCCTACAATGAGCAGTTCTTC
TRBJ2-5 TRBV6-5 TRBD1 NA CASSYPSRDRGAGETQYF TGTGCCAGCAGTTACCCGTCCCGGGACAGGGGCGCGGGAGAGACCCAGTACTTC
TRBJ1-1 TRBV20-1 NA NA CSARAWWRTGSEAFF TGCAGTGCTAGAGCGTGGTGGCGGACTGGGTCTGAAGCTTTCTTT
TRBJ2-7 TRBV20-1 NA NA CSGAGDSYEQYF TGCAGTGGCGCAGGGGATTCCTACGAGCAGTACTTC